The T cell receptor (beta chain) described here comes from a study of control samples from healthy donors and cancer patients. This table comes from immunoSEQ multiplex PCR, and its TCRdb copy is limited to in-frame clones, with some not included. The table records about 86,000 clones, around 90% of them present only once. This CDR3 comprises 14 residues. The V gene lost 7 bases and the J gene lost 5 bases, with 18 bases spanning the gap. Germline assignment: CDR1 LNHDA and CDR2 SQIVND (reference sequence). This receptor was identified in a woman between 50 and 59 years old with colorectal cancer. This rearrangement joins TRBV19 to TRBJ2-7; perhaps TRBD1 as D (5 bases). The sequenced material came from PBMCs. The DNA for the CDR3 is TGTGCCAGTACCCTATATGTACAGGCGGACGAGCAGTACGTC. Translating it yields CASTLYVQADEQYV.